Each of the 3 T cell receptor beta chains below was sequenced from the same sample in a study of control samples from healthy donors and cancer patients. The assay was immunoSEQ multiplex PCR, and TCRdb's table has in-frame clones only and misses some. The data contain some 100,000 clones, roughly 87% of them singletons. The source material was blood. These receptors were collected from a woman aged 45-59 years in good health.

This chain connects TRBV9 to TRBJ1-2, with 7 bases lining up with TRBD1. Trimming cost V 3 bases and J 8 bases; bases outside gene matches: 13. The V gene's germline CDR1 is SGDLS and CDR2 YYNGEE. The CDR3 is 15 amino acids. This chain's CDR3 is CASSARGGQSWGYTF. The CDR3 coding sequence is TGTGCCAGCAGCGCACGAGGGGGACAGTCATGGGGCTACACCTTC.

This chain links TRBV6-5 with TRBJ2-5; 10 bases align to TRBD2. The CDR3 spans 15 residues. V was pared by 3 bases and J by 5 bases, with 6 bases of the junction left unmatched. Germline loops: CDR1 MNHEY, CDR2 SVGAGI. CDR3 nucleotides: TGTGCCAGCAGTTATTCCGGGACTAGCGTGGAGACCCAGTACTTC. It is translated as CASSYSGTSVETQYF.

The rearrangement joins TRBV21-1 to TRBJ2-1; the table calls TRBD2, which could not be checked here. TRBV21-1 is classified as a pseudogene. The CDR3 has 16 amino acids. The CDR3: CASSKEAGGVKGEQFF. The CDR3 coding sequence is TGTGCCAGCAGCAAAGAGGCGGGAGGGGTTAAGGGGGAGCAGTTCTTC.